This T cell receptor (beta chain) was identified in a study of T cells expressing NK-cell markers. Across the study: TCR beta repertoires came from sorted CD3+CD56+NKG2C+, CD3+CD56+NKG2C- and CD3+CD56-NKG2C+ T cells. Just one sequenced donor of eight was HCMV-seronegative, while seven were seropositive. Findings and caveats of the study: 1.0-7.0% of CD8+ T cells in about six donors belonged to dominant NKG2C+ clonotypes.

CDR3 length: 14 residues. CDR1 is DFQATT and CDR2 is SNEGSKA in the germline V gene (reference sequence). A remark on this clonotype: What it binds is not known.

TCR beta cDNA was generated via 5'RACE template switching incorporating UMIs. From the 5' RACE reads, TCRdb lists one entry per CDR3 protein and no DNA. The sample has some 450,000 distinct CDR3 sequences. The receptor comes from a woman aged 18 to 75 in good health. The chain combines TRBV20-1 with TRBJ2-5; TCRdb's assignment of TRBD2 cannot be checked, as there is no DNA. Sequenced material: blood T cells: a sorted CD56 or NKG2C T cell subset, CD4+ or CD8+ T cells, or bulk PBMC T cells (not recorded which). CDR3 in amino acids: CSAPTTRGSETQYF.